Shown below are 5 T cell receptor beta chains from a single sample sequenced in a study of T cell clonotyping in hematopoietic cell transplantation. As for time point: recipient sample about 28 days before transplant, after cytoreduction. TCRdb's copy holds only in-frame clones and misses some; the assay was immunoSEQ multiplex PCR. The repertoire holds more than 40,000 clones, with 85% as singletons. This specimen was peripheral blood mononuclear cells, taken before stem cell transplant. The receptors derive from a man aged 55 to 70 with acute myeloid leukemia. Some clones in this sample may be carry-over from other donors' samples.

The chain employs TRBV7-9 and TRBJ1-2; D unresolved. Germline V gene data show CDR1 as SEHNR and CDR2 as FQNEAQ (reference sequence). This CDR3 spans 15 amino acids. Between the trimmed V and J ends, which lost 0 bases and 1 base, there was a span of 9 bases. The CDR3 DNA sequence: TGTGCCAGCAGCTTAGCGGGCAGTATTAACTATGGCTACACCTTC. Protein sequence: CASSLAGSINYGYTF.

This clone was detected a few times. The chain combines TRBV28 with TRBJ1-4, with 7 bases matching TRBD1. Trimming at V came to 9 bases and at J to 8 bases, leaving 6 bases not matched to a gene. This CDR3 region has 12 residues. CDR1 MDHEN and CDR2 SYDVKM come from the germline V gene. This CDR3 is CASNSGQEKLFF. The CDR3 DNA is TGTGCCAGTAACTCGGGACAGGAAAAACTGTTTTTT.

The V call is TRBV7-8, the J call TRBJ1-2, with D perhaps TRBD1 (6 bases). Trimming cost V 5 bases and J 8 bases, with 12 bases left between them. The CDR3 totals 12 residues. Germline V lookup: CDR1 SGHVS, CDR2 FQNEAQ. Here the CDR3 reads CASSLKGGGYTF. Here the CDR3 DNA reads TGTGCCAGCAGCCTCAAGGGGGGAGGCTACACCTTC.

V gene TRBV14 combines with J gene TRBJ2-3; possible D gene TRBD1, 5 bases. Trimming removed 1 base at V and 4 bases at J, with 9 bases between. CDR1 SGHDN and CDR2 FVKESK come from the germline V gene. There are 14 residues in the CDR3. The CDR3 spells CASSQAGSPDTQYF. In DNA form, the CDR3 reads TGTGCCAGCAGCCAAGCAGGGTCTCCAGATACGCAGTATTTT.

This sequence joins TRBV6-6 and TRBJ2-7; D may correspond to TRBD1 or TRBD2 (5 bases each). CDR1 MNHNY and CDR2 SVGAGI come from the germline V gene (reference sequence). Trimming took 6 bases from V and 0 from J, leaving 12 bases between them. The CDR3 covers 14 residues. CDR3 sequence reads: CASRLRDASYEQYF. The CDR3, as DNA: TGTGCCAGCAGGCTCCGGGACGCCTCCTACGAGCAGTACTTC.